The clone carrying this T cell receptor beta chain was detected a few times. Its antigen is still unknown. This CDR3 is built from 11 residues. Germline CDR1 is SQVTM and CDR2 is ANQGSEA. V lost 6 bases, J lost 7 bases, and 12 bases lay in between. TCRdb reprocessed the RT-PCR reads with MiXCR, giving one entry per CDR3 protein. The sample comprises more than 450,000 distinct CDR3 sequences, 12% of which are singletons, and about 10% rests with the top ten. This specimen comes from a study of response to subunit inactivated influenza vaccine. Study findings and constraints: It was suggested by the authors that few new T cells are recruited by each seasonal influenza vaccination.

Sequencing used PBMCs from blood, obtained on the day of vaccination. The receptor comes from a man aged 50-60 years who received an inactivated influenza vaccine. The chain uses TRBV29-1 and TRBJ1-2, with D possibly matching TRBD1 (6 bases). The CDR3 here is CSVAGEGGYTF. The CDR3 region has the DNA TGCAGCGTAGCAGGGGAGGGTGGCTACACCTTC. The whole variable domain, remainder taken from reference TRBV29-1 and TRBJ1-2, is SAVISQKPSRDICQRGTSLTIQCQVDSQVTMMFWYRQQPGQSLTLIATANQGSEATYESGFVIDKFPISRPNLTFSTLTVSNMSPEDSSIYLCSVAGEGGYTFGSGTRLTVV.